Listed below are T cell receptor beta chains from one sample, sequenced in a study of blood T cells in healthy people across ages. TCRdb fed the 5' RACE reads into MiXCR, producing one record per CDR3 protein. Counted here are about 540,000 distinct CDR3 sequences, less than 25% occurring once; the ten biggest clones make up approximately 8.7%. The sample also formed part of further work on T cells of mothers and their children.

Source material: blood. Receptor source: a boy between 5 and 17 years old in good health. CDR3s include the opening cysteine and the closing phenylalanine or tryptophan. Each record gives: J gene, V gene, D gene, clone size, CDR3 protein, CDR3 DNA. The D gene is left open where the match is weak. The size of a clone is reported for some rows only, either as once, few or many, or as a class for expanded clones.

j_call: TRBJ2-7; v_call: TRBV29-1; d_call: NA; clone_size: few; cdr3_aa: CSVEYGPPYEQYF; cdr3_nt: TGCAGCGTTGAGTATGGCCCACCATACGAGCAGTACTTC
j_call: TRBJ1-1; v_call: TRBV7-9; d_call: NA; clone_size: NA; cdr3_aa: CSSTSGSTEAFF; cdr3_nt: TGTTCCAGCACATCAGGGAGCACTGAAGCTTTCTTT
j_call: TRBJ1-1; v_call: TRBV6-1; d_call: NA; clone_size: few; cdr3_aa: CASSEYHGQLNTEAFF; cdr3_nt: TGTGCCAGCAGTGAATATCATGGACAGCTGAACACTGAAGCTTTCTTT
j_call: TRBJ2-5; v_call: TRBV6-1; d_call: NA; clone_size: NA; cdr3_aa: CASVLETQYF; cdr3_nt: TGTGCCAGCGTGCTGGAGACCCAGTACTTC
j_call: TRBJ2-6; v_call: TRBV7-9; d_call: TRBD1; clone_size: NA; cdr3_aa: CASSFATGTAYSGANVLTF; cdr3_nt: TGTGCCAGCAGCTTTGCGACCGGGACAGCCTACTCTGGGGCCAACGTCCTGACTTTC
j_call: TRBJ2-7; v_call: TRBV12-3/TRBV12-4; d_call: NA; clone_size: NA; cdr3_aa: CASMGSRSYEQYF; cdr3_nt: TGTGCCAGCATGGGATCCCGCTCCTACGAGCAGTACTTC
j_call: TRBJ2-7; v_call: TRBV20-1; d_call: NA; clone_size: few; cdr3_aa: CSARYQVAYEQYF; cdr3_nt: TGCAGTGCTAGATACCAGGTCGCCTACGAGCAGTACTTC
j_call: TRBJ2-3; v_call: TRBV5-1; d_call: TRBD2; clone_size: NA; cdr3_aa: CASSFGTSGASPDTQYF; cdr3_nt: TGCGCCAGCAGCTTCGGGACTAGCGGGGCTAGCCCAGATACGCAGTATTTT
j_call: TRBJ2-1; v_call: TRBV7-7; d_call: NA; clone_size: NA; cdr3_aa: CASSLVPYDAEQFF; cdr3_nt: TGTGCTAGCAGCTTAGTTCCCTACGACGCTGAGCAGTTCTTC
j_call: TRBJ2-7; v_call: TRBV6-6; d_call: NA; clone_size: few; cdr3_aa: CASSYEGTSYEQYF; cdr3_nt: TGTGCCAGCAGTTACGAGGGAACGTCCTACGAGCAGTACTTC
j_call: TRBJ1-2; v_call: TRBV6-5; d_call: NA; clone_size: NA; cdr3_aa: CASSYSKRGGGYTF; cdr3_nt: TGTGCCAGCAGTTACTCGAAGAGGGGAGGTGGCTACACCTTC
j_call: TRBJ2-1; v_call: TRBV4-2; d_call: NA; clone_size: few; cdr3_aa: CASRYEITDYNEQFF; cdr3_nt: TGTGCCAGCAGATATGAAATCACTGACTACAATGAGCAGTTCTTC
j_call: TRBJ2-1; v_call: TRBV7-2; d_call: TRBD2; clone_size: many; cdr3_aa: CASSLVFSGGAIGNEQFF; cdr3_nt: TGTGCCAGCAGCTTAGTATTCAGCGGGGGGGCCATTGGTAATGAGCAGTTCTTC
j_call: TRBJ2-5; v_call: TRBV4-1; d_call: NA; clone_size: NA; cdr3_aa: CASSQDRPTGETQYF; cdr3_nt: TGCGCCAGCAGCCAAGATAGACCTACAGGAGAGACCCAGTACTTC
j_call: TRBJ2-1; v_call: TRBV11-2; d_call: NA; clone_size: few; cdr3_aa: CASSLAVGDNEQFF; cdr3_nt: TGTGCCAGCAGCTTAGCGGTGGGGGACAATGAGCAGTTCTTC
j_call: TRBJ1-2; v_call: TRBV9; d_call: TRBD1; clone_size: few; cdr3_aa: CASSEGQGDGGYTF; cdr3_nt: TGTGCCAGCAGCGAGGGACAGGGGGACGGTGGCTACACCTTC
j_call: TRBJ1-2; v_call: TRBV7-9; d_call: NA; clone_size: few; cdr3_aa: CASRISNYGYTF; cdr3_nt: TGTGCCAGCAGAATATCTAACTATGGCTACACCTTC
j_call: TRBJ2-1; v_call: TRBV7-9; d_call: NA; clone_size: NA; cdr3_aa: CASSSRGWRTFNEQFF; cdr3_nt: TGTGCCAGCAGCAGCCGGGGGTGGAGAACGTTCAATGAGCAGTTCTTC
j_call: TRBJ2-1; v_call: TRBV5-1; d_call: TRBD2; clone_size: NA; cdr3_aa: CASSVEGTGLAGAAYNEQFF; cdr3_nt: TGCGCCAGCAGCGTGGAGGGCACGGGACTAGCGGGGGCCGCCTACAATGAGCAGTTCTTC
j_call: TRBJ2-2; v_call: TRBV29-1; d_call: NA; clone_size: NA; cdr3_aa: CSTWGGPGTGELFF; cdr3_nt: TGCAGCACTTGGGGGGGCCCGGGCACCGGGGAGCTGTTTTTT
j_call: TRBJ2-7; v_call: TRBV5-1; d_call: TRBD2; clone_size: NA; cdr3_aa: CASSMGTSRVYEQYF; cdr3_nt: TGCGCCAGCAGCATGGGGACTAGTAGGGTCTACGAGCAGTACTTC
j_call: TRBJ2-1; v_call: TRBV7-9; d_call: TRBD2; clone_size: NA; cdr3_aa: CASLSGEGYNEQFF; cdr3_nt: TGTGCCAGCCTATCGGGGGAGGGCTACAATGAGCAGTTCTTC
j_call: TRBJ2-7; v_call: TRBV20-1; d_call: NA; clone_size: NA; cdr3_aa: CSATVGENYEQYF; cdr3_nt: TGCAGTGCTACGGTCGGGGAGAACTACGAGCAGTACTTC
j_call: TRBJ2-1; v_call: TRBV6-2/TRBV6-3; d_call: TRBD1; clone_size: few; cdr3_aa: CASSPGTGRSTHEQFF; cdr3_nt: TGTGCCAGCAGCCCTGGGACAGGGAGATCGACTCATGAGCAGTTCTTC
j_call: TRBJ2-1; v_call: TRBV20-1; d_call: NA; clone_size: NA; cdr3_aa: CSASPLHESGYDEQFF; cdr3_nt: TGCAGTGCTAGTCCCTTGCACGAAAGCGGGTACGATGAGCAGTTCTTC
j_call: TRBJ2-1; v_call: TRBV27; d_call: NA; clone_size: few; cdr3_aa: CASSLSIPIGNEQFF; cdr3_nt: TGTGCCAGCAGTTTATCGATTCCCATCGGGAATGAGCAGTTCTTC
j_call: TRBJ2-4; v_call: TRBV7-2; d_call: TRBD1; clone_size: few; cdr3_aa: CASSLSGNRGRDIQYF; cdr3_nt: TGTGCCAGCAGCTTATCGGGTAACAGGGGGCGGGACATTCAGTACTTC
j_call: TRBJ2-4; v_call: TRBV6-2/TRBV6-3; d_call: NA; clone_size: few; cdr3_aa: CASSLTGPDLEYF; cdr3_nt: TGTGCCAGCAGCCTTACAGGCCCGGATCTGGAGTACTTC
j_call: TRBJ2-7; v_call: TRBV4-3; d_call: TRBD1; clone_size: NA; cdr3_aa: CASSQDWDRTYEQYF; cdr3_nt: TGCGCCAGCAGCCAAGATTGGGACAGAACCTACGAGCAGTACTTC
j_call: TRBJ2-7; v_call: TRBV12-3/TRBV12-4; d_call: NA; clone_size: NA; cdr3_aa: CASSMRSLGFEQYF; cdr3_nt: TGTGCCAGCAGTATGCGGAGCCTCGGGTTCGAGCAGTACTTC
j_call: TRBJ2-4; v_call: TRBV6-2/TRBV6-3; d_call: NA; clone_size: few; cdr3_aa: CASSTPDLVLLGIQYF; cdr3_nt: TGTGCCAGCAGCACACCCGACTTGGTCCTGCTGGGCATTCAGTACTTC
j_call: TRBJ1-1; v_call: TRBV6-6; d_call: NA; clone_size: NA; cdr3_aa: CASSSAANTEAFF; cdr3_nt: TGTGCCAGCAGTTCGGCAGCTAACACTGAAGCTTTCTTT
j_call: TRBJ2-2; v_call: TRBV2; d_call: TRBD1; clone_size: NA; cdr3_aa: CASSDRDSGGGELFF; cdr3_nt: TGTGCCAGCAGTGACCGGGACAGCGGTGGCGGGGAGCTGTTTTTT
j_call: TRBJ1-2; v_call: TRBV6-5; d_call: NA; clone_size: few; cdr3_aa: CASSYQNYGYTF; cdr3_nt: TGTGCCAGCAGTTACCAAAACTATGGCTACACCTTC
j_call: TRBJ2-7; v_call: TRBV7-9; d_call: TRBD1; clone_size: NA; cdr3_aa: CASSQDPGQASYEQYF; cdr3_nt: TGTGCCAGCAGCCAAGATCCGGGACAGGCATCCTACGAGCAGTACTTC
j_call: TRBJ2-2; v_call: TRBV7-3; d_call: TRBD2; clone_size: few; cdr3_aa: CASSPHGAGANTGELFF; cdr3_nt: TGTGCCAGCAGCCCTCATGGGGCGGGAGCTAACACCGGGGAGCTGTTTTTT
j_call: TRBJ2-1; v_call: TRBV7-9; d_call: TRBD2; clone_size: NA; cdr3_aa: CASSYTSGDEQFF; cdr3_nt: TGTGCCAGCAGCTATACTAGCGGGGATGAGCAGTTCTTC
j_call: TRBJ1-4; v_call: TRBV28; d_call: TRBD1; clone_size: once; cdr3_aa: CASEFGLQTGTEGRNEKLFF; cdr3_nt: TGTGCCAGCGAGTTCGGCCTACAAACCGGGACAGAAGGCCGAAATGAAAAACTGTTTTTT
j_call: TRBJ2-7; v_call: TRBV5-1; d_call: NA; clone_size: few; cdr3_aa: CASSLGTALEQYF; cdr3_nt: TGCGCCAGCAGCTTGGGGACCGCCCTGGAGCAGTACTTC
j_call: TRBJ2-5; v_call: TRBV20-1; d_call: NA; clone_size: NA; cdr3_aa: CSARADFLETQYF; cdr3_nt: TGCAGTGCTAGAGCGGACTTTTTGGAGACCCAGTACTTC
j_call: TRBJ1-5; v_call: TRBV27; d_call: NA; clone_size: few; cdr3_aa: CASSFDMRQPQHF; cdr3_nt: TGTGCCAGCAGTTTTGATATGCGGCAGCCCCAGCATTTT
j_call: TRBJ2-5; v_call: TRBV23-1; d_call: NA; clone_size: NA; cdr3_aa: CASSQSRQLRETQYF; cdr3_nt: TGCGCCAGCAGTCAATCGCGGCAGTTGCGAGAGACCCAGTACTTC
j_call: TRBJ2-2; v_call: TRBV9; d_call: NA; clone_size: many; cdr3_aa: CASSAFSTPNTGELFF; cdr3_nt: TGTGCCAGCAGCGCCTTTTCGACGCCGAACACCGGGGAGCTGTTTTTT
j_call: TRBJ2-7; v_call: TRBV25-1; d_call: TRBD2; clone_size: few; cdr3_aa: CASSTSGTYEQYF; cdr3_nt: TGTGCCAGCAGTACTAGCGGAACCTACGAGCAGTACTTC
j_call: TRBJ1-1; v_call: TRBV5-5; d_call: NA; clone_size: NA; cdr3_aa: CASSLVTGYTEAFF; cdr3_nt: TGTGCCAGCAGCTTGGTAACAGGGTACACTGAAGCTTTCTTT
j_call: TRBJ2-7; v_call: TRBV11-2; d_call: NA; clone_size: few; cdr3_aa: CASSLVRRQGPYEQYF; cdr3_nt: TGTGCCAGCAGCTTAGTAAGGCGGCAGGGACCCTACGAGCAGTACTTC
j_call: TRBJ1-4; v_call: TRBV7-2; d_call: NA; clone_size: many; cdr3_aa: CASSSFQGVGEKLFF; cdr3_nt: TGTGCCAGCAGCTCCTTTCAGGGTGTAGGTGAAAAACTGTTTTTT
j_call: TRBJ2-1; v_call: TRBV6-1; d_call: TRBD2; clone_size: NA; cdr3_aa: CASRGVAGRSYNEQFF; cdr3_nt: TGTGCCAGCAGGGGGGTAGCGGGACGGTCCTACAATGAGCAGTTCTTC
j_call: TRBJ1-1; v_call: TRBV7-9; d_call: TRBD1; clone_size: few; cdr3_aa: CASSLEPGGLHTEAFF; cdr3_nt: TGTGCCAGCAGCTTAGAACCAGGGGGCTTACACACTGAAGCTTTCTTT
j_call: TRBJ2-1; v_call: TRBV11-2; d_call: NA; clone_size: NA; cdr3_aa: CATNYSSRFF; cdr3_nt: TGTGCCACAAATTATTCTAGTCGGTTCTTC
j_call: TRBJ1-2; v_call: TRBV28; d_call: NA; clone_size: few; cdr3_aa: CASSLKVSNYGYTF; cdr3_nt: TGTGCCAGCAGTTTAAAAGTCAGTAACTATGGCTACACCTTC
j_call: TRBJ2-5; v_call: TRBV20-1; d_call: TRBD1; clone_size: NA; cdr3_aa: CSARDWGQGLVETQYF; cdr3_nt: TGCAGTGCTAGAGATTGGGGACAGGGACTTGTGGAGACCCAGTACTTC
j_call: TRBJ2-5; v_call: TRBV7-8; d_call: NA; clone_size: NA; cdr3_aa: CASSLPRGAGTQYF; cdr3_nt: TGTGCCAGCAGCTTACCTAGAGGGGCTGGGACCCAGTACTTC
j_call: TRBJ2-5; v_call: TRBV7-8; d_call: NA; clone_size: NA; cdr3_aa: CASSFKRSPLQETQYF; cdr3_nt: TGTGCCAGCAGCTTCAAGCGCTCACCTCTCCAAGAGACCCAGTACTTC